This is a list of T cell receptor beta chains from one sample in a study of T-cell reconstitution after alpha-beta-depleted transplantation in children. In TCRdb, the PCR reads were re-called with MiXCR into one record per CDR3 protein. This table has 600,000 to 800,000 distinct CDR3 sequences, about an eighth appearing once. The sequenced sample was PBMCs, obtained before TCRalphabeta/CD19-depleted stem cell transplant. The receptors originated from a girl under 10 years old with congenital amegakaryocytic thrombocytopenia, due to receive a stem cell transplant. Both conserved end residues are part of each CDR3. Fields, in order: V gene, J gene, CDR3 protein.

TRBV4-2	TRBJ2-6	CASSQGGSAGANVLTF
TRBV3-1	TRBJ2-3	CASSTPTRSADTKYF
TRBV18	TRBJ1-2	CASSPSGTGGGTF
TRBV6-1	TRBJ2-5	CASLAAPTQETQYF
TRBV7-9	TRBJ2-7	CAGVGPPPSYEQYF
TRBV29-1	TRBJ2-7	CSVAGRGASSYEQYF
TRBV29-1	TRBJ2-7	CSVAFSYEQYF
TRBV4-1	TRBJ2-7	CASSHQTSGYEQYF
TRBV6-5	TRBJ2-1	CASSLIVAYNEQFF
TRBV4-1	TRBJ2-2	CASSQNSNTGELFF
TRBV12-3/TRBV12-4	TRBJ2-7	CASRPPGPYYEQYF
TRBV20-1	TRBJ2-7	CSATRGGGSTWQYF
TRBV5-1	TRBJ2-7	CASSLRLAEGYEQYF
TRBV25-1	TRBJ1-2	CASRRYSYGYTF
TRBV10-2	TRBJ1-4	CASSDITGTRGEKLFF
TRBV12-3/TRBV12-4	TRBJ2-7	CASSLMGLTYEQYF
TRBV4-2	TRBJ2-1	CASSQDKREVLYEQFF
TRBV20-1	TRBJ1-1	CSARPEKGPMNTEAFF
TRBV5-1	TRBJ2-1	CASSLMGSRSYNEQFF
TRBV11-1	TRBJ2-2	CASSLVGLAGLNTGELFF
TRBV6-5	TRBJ2-1	CASSYWDSYNEQFF
TRBV27	TRBJ2-7	CASTPGSGTYEQYF
TRBV5-1	TRBJ1-2	CASSSDTVHVNYGYTF
TRBV29-1	TRBJ1-1	CSVLAVGLNTEAFF
TRBV5-1	TRBJ2-1	CASSFRGTNDEQFF
TRBV6-4	TRBJ2-1	CASSDSTSWGEQFF
TRBV7-3	TRBJ2-1	CASSSGGAYNEQFF
TRBV20-1	TRBJ1-5	CSARDLGSNQPQHF